Listed below are T cell receptor beta chains from one sample, sequenced in a study of blood T cells in healthy people across ages. TCRdb called the 5' RACE reads again in MiXCR, with one record for every CDR3 protein. The sample consists of over 950,000 distinct CDR3 sequences, more than 30% of them appearing once. Sequenced material: blood. All receptors come from a man aged 18 to 35 in good health. The CDR3 runs from the conserved cysteine through the conserved F or W. The order of the fields is D gene, J gene, CDR3 length, V gene, clone size, CDR3 DNA, CDR3 protein. The D gene is left open where the match is weak. Size tells how often a clone was seen (once, few, many) or the class of an expanded clone, and some rows leave it out.

NA,TRBJ1-1,14,TRBV7-2,few,TGTGCCAGCAGCTTATACGGTTCTGGCACTGAAGCTTTCTTT,CASSLYGSGTEAFF
NA,TRBJ1-5,14,TRBV7-9,few,TGTGCCAGCAGCGATGACACTCTCAATCAGCCCCAGCATTTT,CASSDDTLNQPQHF
NA,TRBJ2-5,17,TRBV6-1,NA,TGTGCCAGCAGTGAAGTTCAGGGCCAACAGGTTGATGAGACCCAGTACTTC,CASSEVQGQQVDETQYF
TRBD1,TRBJ1-4,14,TRBV5-1,NA,TGCGCCAGCTGCATGGACAGGGAGACTGAAAAACTGTTTTTT,CASCMDRETEKLFF
NA,TRBJ1-2,13,TRBV30,few,TGTGCCTGGAGTGTAACACAGACATCGGGCTACACCTTC,CAWSVTQTSGYTF
NA,TRBJ1-5,16,TRBV5-1,NA,TGCGCCAGCAGCTTATCGCCCGCCGGGTTAGATCAGCCCCAGCATTTT,CASSLSPAGLDQPQHF
NA,TRBJ1-2,16,TRBV4-2,NA,TGTGCCAGCAGCCAAGACCCAGGGCGATTGGCTATTTTTGTCACCTTC,CASSQDPGRLAIFVTF
NA,TRBJ1-2,14,TRBV7-9,NA,TGTGCCAGCAGCTCGCTCATAGGGAACTATGGCTACACCTTC,CASSSLIGNYGYTF
TRBD1,TRBJ1-2,17,TRBV9,NA,TGTGCCAGCAGCGACCTGCCCTCCCCTGACAGGGAAAATGGCTACACCTTC,CASSDLPSPDRENGYTF
NA,TRBJ2-2,14,TRBV24-1,NA,TGTGCCACCAGTGTCACAACGAACACCGGGGAGCTGTTTTTT,CATSVTTNTGELFF
NA,TRBJ1-3,12,TRBV14,NA,TGTGCCAGCAGCCAAGGTGGAAACACCATATATTTT,CASSQGGNTIYF
NA,TRBJ1-5,16,TRBV7-6,NA,TGTGCCAGCAGCGAACCCAATGACAGATCCTATCAGCCCCAGCATTTT,CASSEPNDRSYQPQHF
NA,TRBJ1-1,13,TRBV29-1,NA,TGCAGCGTTGAGTCGGGGGGCGACACTGAAGCTTTCTTT,CSVESGGDTEAFF
NA,TRBJ1-4,15,TRBV5-1,NA,TGCGCCAGCAGCTTGGGGGGTCGAGACAATGAAAAACTGTTTTTT,CASSLGGRDNEKLFF
NA,TRBJ2-1,16,TRBV7-3,NA,TGTGCCAGCAGCTTAACAGGGACGAGCTCCTACAATGAGCAGTTCTTC,CASSLTGTSSYNEQFF
NA,TRBJ2-7,17,TRBV5-1,NA,TGCGCCAGCAGCCCACGAAAGACAACGACAGATAACCATGAGCAGTACTTC,CASSPRKTTTDNHEQYF
NA,TRBJ2-4,20,TRBV14,NA,TGTGCCAGCAGCCAAGATACGACCAGGAGAGGGGGGCTTGCCAAAAACATTCAGTACTTC,CASSQDTTRRGGLAKNIQYF
TRBD1,TRBJ2-3,17,TRBV3-1,few,TGTGCCAGCAGCCCGTTCACGGGACAGGGGGCGAGAGATACGCAGTATTTT,CASSPFTGQGARDTQYF
TRBD1,TRBJ1-2,14,TRBV2,NA,TGTGCCAGCAGCGACATACAGGGGAACTATGGCTACACCTTC,CASSDIQGNYGYTF
TRBD1,TRBJ2-1,17,TRBV7-9,few,TGTGCCAGCAGCTTTAGCCGGGTACAGGGGGGCTACAATGAGCAGTTCTTC,CASSFSRVQGGYNEQFF
NA,TRBJ2-1,15,TRBV4-3,many,TGCGCCAGCAGCCATTCATCGGGGGTATACAATGAGCAGTTCTTC,CASSHSSGVYNEQFF
NA,TRBJ2-5,15,TRBV20-1,few,TGCAGTGCTAGGACTAACGGGTGGTACCAAGAGACCCAGTACTTC,CSARTNGWYQETQYF
NA,TRBJ1-2,15,TRBV9,few,TGTGCCAGCAGCCCCCAAATCCGGGAGGGCCGGGGCTACACCTTC,CASSPQIREGRGYTF
NA,TRBJ1-1,15,TRBV5-5,NA,TGTGCCAGCAGCTTGGGTACCCTACCGAACACTGAAGCTTTCTTT,CASSLGTLPNTEAFF
NA,TRBJ2-7,12,TRBV27,few,TGTGCCAGTGGACGGGTCCTCGACGAGCAGTACTTC,CASGRVLDEQYF
NA,TRBJ1-5,17,TRBV6-7,NA,TGTGCCAGCAGTTCGAACCGTGGCGGTCGAAGCAATCAGCCCCAGCATTTT,CASSSNRGGRSNQPQHF
NA,TRBJ1-2,16,TRBV12-3/TRBV12-4,NA,TGTGCCAGCAGACCTCTTCCGGGACCTACGAACTATGGCTACACCTTC,CASRPLPGPTNYGYTF
NA,TRBJ2-5,15,TRBV18,NA,TGTGCCAGCTCACCGACCCTTGACGCCCAAGAGACCCAGTACTTC,CASSPTLDAQETQYF
TRBD1,TRBJ1-5,15,TRBV20-1,few,TGCAGTGCCAACGACAGGGCCTTAAGCAATCAGCCCCAGCATTTT,CSANDRALSNQPQHF
TRBD1,TRBJ1-2,16,TRBV9,NA,TGTGCCAGCAGCGTAGAGGGACAGGGTTCGGGCTATGGCTACACCTTC,CASSVEGQGSGYGYTF
TRBD1,TRBJ1-1,12,TRBV29-1,once,TGCAGCATTGACAGGGGTTGGACTGAAGCTTTCTTT,CSIDRGWTEAFF
NA,TRBJ2-2,13,TRBV4-1,NA,TGCGCCAGCAGTAGTGGAGGGCTCGGGGAGCTGTTTTTT,CASSSGGLGELFF
NA,TRBJ1-1,16,TRBV27,NA,TGTGCCAGCAGCCGGAGCCCGGGGGCGTCGGGCACTGAAGCTTTCTTT,CASSRSPGASGTEAFF
NA,TRBJ2-2,14,TRBV4-1,NA,TGCGCCAGCAGCCAAAGGGAGAACACCGCGGAGCTGTTTTTT,CASSQRENTAELFF
TRBD1,TRBJ2-3,13,TRBV2,once,TGTGCCAGCATCACAGGGGTGAGAGATACGCAGTATTTT,CASITGVRDTQYF
NA,TRBJ2-5,16,TRBV20-1,NA,TGCAGTGCTAGATCCCTGGACAAGGTGGATGAGTTGTCCCAGTACTTC,CSARSLDKVDELSQYF
NA,TRBJ1-2,13,TRBV7-9,NA,TGTGCCAGCGGCACTACAGGGACGTATGGCTACACCTTC,CASGTTGTYGYTF
TRBD2,TRBJ2-3,16,TRBV7-3,NA,TGTGCCAGCAGCCAGGGACTAGCGGGGGTAGGAGATACGCAGTATTTT,CASSQGLAGVGDTQYF